The entry below gives a single TCR beta chain sequence along with its context. Random hexamers served to reverse transcribe roughly 0.45 to 1 ug RNA. TCRdb reprocessed the immunoSEQ multiplex PCR reads with MiXCR, giving one entry per CDR3 protein. The sample holds approximately 230,000 distinct CDR3 sequences; over 85% are singletons and the top ten take 0.07% to 0.09%. This specimen belongs to a study of CD8 T cells in Susac syndrome. From germline, CDR1 is DFQATT and CDR2 SNEGSKA (reference sequence). V dropped 3 bases and J dropped 5 bases, with 16 bases sitting between them. The CDR3 covers 14 residues.

This chain uses TRBV20-1 with TRBJ1-2; TRBD1 is a possible D gene (5 bases). The receptor's source is a human donor with multiple sclerosis. The sample comprised CD4+ T cells from PBMCs. The CDR3 DNA reads as TGCAGTGCTAGGCCGACGACAGTTACGTATGGCTACACCTTC. This codes for CSARPTTVTYGYTF.